This T cell receptor beta chain was identified in a study of T cell repertoires in cytomegalovirus infection. CDR1 SGDLS and CDR2 YYNGEE come from the germline V gene. This CDR3 contains 15 residues. V shed 0 bases, J shed 6 bases, and the junction held 8 bases outside the gene matches. A single record per CDR3 protein comes from TCRdb applying MiXCR to the reads. The sample has around 550,000 distinct CDR3 sequences, approximately 26% seen once. Sequencing input: PBMCs. The receptor was derived from a human donor in good health (CMV status not recorded). Some clones in this sample may be carry-over from other donors' samples. The gene calls are TRBV9 and TRBJ1-1; 7 bases map to TRBD1. DNA of the CDR3: TGTGCCAGCAGCGTAGCCGTACAGGGGTGGGCTGAAGCTTTCTTT. It translates to CASSVAVQGWAEAFF.